This T cell receptor beta chain was identified during a study of blood T cell repertoires in COVID-19. TCRdb keeps only in-frame clones here, not all; method: immunoSEQ multiplex PCR. The table lists about 88,000 clones, around 67% of them singletons. The CDR3 is made up of 18 amino acids. Looked up from germline, CDR1 is SGHDT and CDR2 is YYEEEE. V lost 3 bases to trimming and J lost 0 bases, with 16 bases between them. This chain uses TRBV5-6 with TRBJ1-6, with D possibly being TRBD1 (6 bases). This receptor was identified in a woman in her fifties or sixties in a cohort sampled during active or convalescent COVID-19. Sequenced: peripheral blood. The CDR3 bases are TGTGCCAGCAGCTCCACAGGGTGGATTGCCTCCTATAATTCACCCCTCCACTTT. Translating it yields CASSSTGWIASYNSPLHF.